A selection of T cell receptor beta chains follows, all from one sample in a study of regulatory T cells in long-lasting Graves disease. Each CDR3 protein gets one entry after TCRdb re-called the multiplex PCR reads with MiXCR. The sample lists under 300,000 distinct CDR3 sequences; roughly 21% were seen once. Source: peripheral blood mononuclear cells (PBMCs), taken at new diagnosis, from a patient treated with antithyroid drugs. These receptors were obtained from a female donor with Graves disease. Both conserved end residues are part of each CDR3. The D gene is left open where the match is weak. Rows give clone size only sometimes, using once, few, many, or a class for an expanded clone.

abundance	len	d_gene	v_gene	j_gene	CDR3aa	CDR3nt
many	14	NA	TRBV29-1	TRBJ2-3	CSVGGGSGADTQYF	TGCAGCGTGGGGGGGGGCAGTGGAGCAGATACGCAGTATTTT
many	12	NA	TRBV5-5	TRBJ2-7	CASSLWGVEQYF	TGCGCCAGCAGCTTGTGGGGGGTCGAGCAGTACTTC
NA	17	TRBD1	TRBV18	TRBJ1-6	CASSQRQGKSYNSPLHF	TGTGCCAGCTCACAACGACAGGGAAAATCCTATAATTCACCCCTCCACTTT
many	15	TRBD2	TRBV7-9	TRBJ2-1	CASSRTSGSRNEQFF	TGTGCCAGCAGCAGGACTAGCGGGAGCCGCAATGAGCAGTTCTTC
few	13	NA	TRBV7-2	TRBJ2-1	CASSVDWDNEQFF	TGTGCCAGCAGCGTAGACTGGGACAATGAGCAGTTCTTC
NA	17	TRBD2	TRBV11-3	TRBJ2-3	CASSLRGLAGVVDTQYF	TGTGCCAGCAGCTTACGTGGACTAGCGGGAGTGGTAGATACGCAGTATTTT
many	14	TRBD1	TRBV7-2	TRBJ1-2	CASTPTRDSYGYTF	TGTGCCAGCACCCCTACAAGGGACAGCTATGGCTACACCTTC
few	16	TRBD1	TRBV10-3	TRBJ1-5	CAISERQGAVNQPQHF	TGTGCCATCAGTGAGCGACAGGGGGCGGTCAATCAGCCCCAGCATTTT
NA	13	TRBD2	TRBV11-1	TRBJ2-2	CASLAGPGGELFF	TGTGCCAGCTTAGCGGGACCGGGCGGGGAGCTGTTTTTT
many	19	TRBD2	TRBV19	TRBJ2-7	CASSIAVSRTSGNHYEQYF	TGTGCCAGTAGTATAGCAGTCTCCCGGACTAGCGGGAACCACTACGAGCAGTACTTC
NA	16	NA	TRBV9	TRBJ1-6	CASSVDGVNPNSPLHF	TGTGCCAGCAGCGTAGATGGGGTCAACCCAAATTCACCCCTCCACTTT